These 21 T cell receptor beta chains came from one sample sequenced in a study of cytomegalovirus exposure and HLA in healthy donors. Sequencing used immunoSEQ multiplex PCR; TCRdb keeps in-frame clones, though not all of them. The repertoire includes around 200,000 clones, roughly four fifths of them detected once, and about 2.8% sits in the top ten. Sequenced input: PBMCs. These receptors were taken from a woman in her late teens or twenties in good health and CMV-seropositive.

V and J are TRBV5-6 and TRBJ1-5; tentatively, D is TRBD1 (6 bases). V was clipped by 0 bases and J by 2 bases, with 12 bases between them. CDR1 SGHDT and CDR2 YYEEEE come from the germline V gene. The CDR3 runs 16 residues. The CDR3 region is CASSLAAGAGNQPQHF. The CDR3 nucleotides read TGTGCCAGCAGCTTGGCCGCGGGGGCCGGCAATCAGCCCCAGCATTTT.

The chain couples TRBV11-1 to TRBJ1-2, with unresolved D. Germline V gene data show CDR1 as SGHAT and CDR2 as FQDESV (reference sequence). V shed 6 bases and J shed 6 bases, with 14 bases lying between them. The CDR3 has 13 amino acids. CDR3 bases: TGTGCCAGCAGTTTACTAACGGGAAATGGCTACACCTTC. Protein sequence: CASSLLTGNGYTF.

The chain recombines TRBV27 with TRBJ1-4; TRBD1 might be the D (6 bases). The V end lost 6 bases, the J end lost 5 bases, and 10 bases lay between the germline ends. This CDR3 is 13 amino acids long. Per germline, CDR1 MNHEY and CDR2 SMNVEV (reference sequence). The CDR3 DNA reads as TGTGCCAGCAGCCCGACAGGCAATGAAAAACTGTTTTTT. Translating gives CASSPTGNEKLFF. Variable domain in full (rest from reference TRBV27 and TRBJ1-4): EAQVTQNPRYLITVTGKKLTVTCSQNMNHEYMSWYRQDPGLGLRQIYYSMNVEVTDKGDVPEGYKVSRKEKRNFPLILESPSPNQTSLYFCASSPTGNEKLFFGSGTQLSVL.

Here the CDR3 reads CASSPDQRGTDTQYF. For the CDR3, the DNA is TGTGCCAGCAGCCCGGACCAGCGGGGCACAGATACGCAGTATTTT. The genes are TRBV2 and TRBJ2-3, with D possibly TRBD2 on 6 matching bases. V lost 6 bases and J lost 1, with 14 bases in between. CDR3 length equals 15 residues. The germline gives CDR1 SNHLY, CDR2 FYNNEI.

This chain connects TRBV5-4 to TRBJ2-7, with D possibly matching TRBD2 (5 bases). In germline, CDR1 is SGHNT, CDR2 YYREEE (reference sequence). This CDR3 has 13 amino acids. V was pared by 4 bases and J by 3 bases, with 11 bases between. The DNA for the CDR3 is TGTGCCAGCAGCCCAGGACTCATCTACGAGCAGTACTTC. Its translation is CASSPGLIYEQYF.

The genes are TRBV4-1 and TRBJ2-7; 10 bases agree with TRBD2. The CDR3 sequence is 15 residues long. The V and J ends lost 1 base and 6 bases, in that order; junction bases with no gene match: 6. The germline V gene encodes CDR1 MGHRA and CDR2 YSYEKL. The CDR3 sequence is CASSQVSSGGAEQYF. CDR3 bases: TGCGCCAGCAGCCAAGTATCAAGCGGGGGGGCCGAGCAGTACTTC.

The chain combines TRBV6-5 with TRBJ2-5; 8 bases line up with TRBD2. Unmatched junction bases numbered 9, after V lost 6 bases and J lost 3 bases. The CDR3 is 15 residues long. The germline V gene has CDR1 MNHEY and CDR2 SVGAGI. CDR3 protein: CASRPLAAAEETQYF. The DNA for the CDR3 is TGTGCCAGCAGACCACTAGCGGCTGCGGAAGAGACCCAGTACTTC.

This chain links TRBV27 with TRBJ1-2, with D possibly TRBD1 on 5 matching bases. Germline lookup yields CDR1 MNHEY and CDR2 SMNVEV (reference sequence). The CDR3 totals 18 residues. Trimming took 8 bases from V and 0 from J, leaving 25 bases between them. CDR3 in amino acids: CASSRSVTGGRANYGYTF. Here the CDR3 DNA reads TGTGCCAGCTCCCGTAGTGTCACGGGGGGTCGGGCTAACTATGGCTACACCTTC.

This chain links TRBV19 with TRBJ1-2; 7 bases line up with TRBD1. V was clipped by 10 bases and J by 2 bases; unmatched bases: 7. CDR3 size: 13 residues. Germline V gene lookup returns CDR1 LNHDA and CDR2 SQIVND (reference sequence). CDR3 coding DNA: TGTGCCACCCCAGGGACAGAGAACTATGGCTACACCTTC. Encoded protein: CATPGTENYGYTF.

The genes are TRBV19 and TRBJ1-4; D is uncertain. Germline CDR1 is LNHDA and CDR2 is SQIVND (reference sequence). CDR3 length: 18 residues. Trimming left V 7 bases short and J 12 bases short, with 33 bases between. Here the CDR3 DNA reads TGTGCCAGTAACCGCCGTTCAGGCCAAAATTTTTTAATGACGGAACTGTTTTTT. It is translated as CASNRRSGQNFLMTELFF.

DNA for the CDR3: TGTGCCAGCAGCTCATACAGGGGTGTCTACGAGCAGTACTTC. Its protein is CASSSYRGVYEQYF. This chain connects TRBV13 to TRBJ2-7; 7 nucleotides agree with TRBD1. Trimming took 4 bases from V and 3 from J; bases not matched to a gene: 6. The CDR3 covers 14 residues. The germline V gene encodes CDR1 PRHDT and CDR2 FYEKMQ (reference sequence).

V is TRBV7-9 and J is TRBJ2-7; D may be TRBD1 (5 bases). Germline assignment: CDR1 SEHNR and CDR2 FQNEAQ (reference sequence). The V end lost 0 bases, the J end lost 4 bases, and 13 bases lay between the germline ends. The CDR3 is 15 amino acids. The CDR3: CASSLAGQGGYEQYF. CDR3 in DNA: TGTGCCAGCAGCTTAGCGGGGCAGGGTGGGTACGAGCAGTACTTC.

The genes are TRBV6-5 and TRBJ1-1; maybe TRBD1 (5 bases). Germline V CDR1 and CDR2: MNHEY, SVGAGI. Trimming left V 0 bases short and J 3 bases short, with 8 bases between. This CDR3 region has 14 residues. CDR3 sequence reads: CASSYSGTHTEAFF. CDR3 nucleotides: TGTGCCAGCAGTTACTCAGGGACTCACACTGAAGCTTTCTTT.

The chain couples TRBV4-1 to TRBJ2-2; 10 bases fit TRBD2. The CDR3 totals 16 residues. V lost 1 base, J lost 4 bases, and 3 bases stayed unmatched. Per the germline V gene, CDR1 is MGHRA and CDR2 is YSYEKL. The CDR3 region is CASSQVSGGTTGELFF. In nucleotides, the CDR3 is TGCGCCAGCAGCCAAGTTAGCGGGGGGACCACCGGGGAGCTGTTTTTT.

This clone occurred once. The J gene is TRBJ1-6, the V gene TRBV6-4, with 9 bases fitting TRBD1. The germline gives CDR1 MRHNA, CDR2 SNTAGT. This CDR3 has 18 residues. V lost 10 bases, J lost 8 bases, and 21 bases stayed unmatched. The CDR3 DNA reads TGTGCCACAGCATACCATTCGGGAGGGACAGGGTGTGATTCACCCCTCCACTTT. It encodes CATAYHSGGTGCDSPLHF.

In its sample, this clone was seen once. The chain combines TRBV5-6 with TRBJ1-6, with TRBD1 matching 10 bases. There are 16 residues in the CDR3. Germline V gene lookup returns CDR1 SGHDT and CDR2 YYEEEE. V lost 1 base and J lost 7; bases outside the gene matches: 5. CDR3 sequence reads: CASSLRDRGRNSPLHF. CDR3 nucleotides: TGTGCCAGCAGCTTGAGGGACAGGGGAAGGAATTCACCCCTCCACTTT.

This clone occurred once. The chain carries TRBV4-1 and TRBJ2-1; D perhaps matches TRBD1 (6 bases). Trimming removed 3 bases from V and 4 bases from J, with 13 bases in between. Per germline, CDR1 MGHRA and CDR2 YSYEKL. The CDR3 spans 15 residues. CDR3 coding DNA: TGCGCCAGCAGCCAGGAAAGAGACAGGTACAATGAGCAGTTCTTC. Amino acids: CASSQERDRYNEQFF.

The J gene is TRBJ2-7, the V gene TRBV7-8, with a possible D match to TRBD1 (6 bases). This CDR3 spans 15 amino acids. Germline V gene lookup returns CDR1 SGHVS and CDR2 FQNEAQ. V shed 5 bases and J shed 5 bases, with 19 bases lying between them. CDR3 amino acids: CASSTEQGLLNEQYF. For the CDR3, the DNA is TGTGCCAGCAGCACCGAACAGGGATTGCTCAACGAGCAGTACTTC.

The sample holds one count of this clone. The chain couples TRBV7-2 to TRBJ1-2, with D tentatively TRBD1 (5 bases). Germline V gene lookup returns CDR1 SGHTA and CDR2 FQGNSA. Trimming left V 5 bases short and J 2 bases short, with 9 bases between. The CDR3 is 13 amino acids. The CDR3 coding sequence is TGTGCCAGCAGCCGGGACTCCAACTATGGCTACACCTTC. It yields the protein CASSRDSNYGYTF.

The CDR3 here is CASSRGGGEGYTF. CDR3 nucleotides: TGTGCCAGCAGTCGCGGAGGGGGCGAGGGCTACACCTTC. The J gene is TRBJ1-2, the V gene TRBV5-6; 7 nucleotides align to TRBD1. This CDR3 has 13 residues. CDR1 is SGHDT and CDR2 is YYEEEE in the germline V gene. With V trimmed by 5 bases and J by 8 bases, 9 bases remained unmatched. The variable domain in full, with the rest retrieved from reference TRBV5-6 and TRBJ1-2, is DAGVTQSPTHLIKTRGQQVTLRCSPKSGHDTVSWYQQALGQGPQFIFQYYEEEERQRGNFPDRFSGHQFPNYSSELNVNALLLGDSALYLCASSRGGGEGYTFGSGTRLTVV.

This clone came up a few times. V is TRBV5-1 and J is TRBJ1-5; weak D call: TRBD1 (6 bases). Germline CDR1 SGHRS, CDR2 YFSETQ. The V gene lost 3 bases and the J gene lost 3 bases, with 10 bases spanning the gap. The CDR3 sequence is 14 residues long. The CDR3 loop is CASSSTGHNQPQHF. The DNA for the CDR3 is TGCGCCAGCAGCTCGACAGGCCACAATCAGCCCCAGCATTTT.